What follows are 2 T cell receptor beta chains derived from one specimen sequenced in a study of blood T cell repertoires in COVID-19. This table comes from immunoSEQ multiplex PCR, and its TCRdb copy is limited to in-frame clones, with some not included. The table records fewer than 30,000 clones, 83% of them present only once. The sequenced material came from peripheral blood. The receptors stem from a human donor in a cohort sampled during active COVID-19.

V usage is TRBV7-9 and J usage is TRBJ1-4, with D maybe TRBD1 (5 bases). The CDR3 runs 15 residues. Between the trimmed V and J ends, which lost 4 bases and 11 bases, there was a span of 20 bases. Germline loops: CDR1 SEHNR, CDR2 FQNEAQ (reference sequence). The CDR3 protein is CASSSLGLGAEKLFF. DNA of the CDR3: TGTGCCAGCAGCTCCCTCGGTCTTGGGGCCGAGAAACTGTTTTTT.

The rearrangement links TRBV6-5 to TRBJ2-2; 7 bases agree with TRBD2. With V trimmed by 2 bases and J by 1 base, 1 base remained unmatched. This CDR3 is built from 15 residues. Germline V lookup: CDR1 MNHEY, CDR2 SVGAGI. The CDR3 DNA sequence: TGTGCCAGCAGTTACCTAGCGGAGAACACCGGGGAGCTGTTTTTT. Translating gives CASSYLAENTGELFF.